Sequencing of this TCR beta chain was carried out in a study of T cells in Graves' hyperthyroidism and ophthalmopathy (dated by TCRdb to the late 2010s). Turning to the overall study: Peripheral blood samples were taken at the time of initial diagnosis, prior to any treatment. To identify TCR V-J signatures that set the groups apart, the researchers used a discovery cohort of approximately 98 patients, made up of 43 with Graves' ophthalmopathy and 55 to 65 with stable Graves' hyperthyroidism. Prospective prediction of ophthalmopathy was tested in an independent validation cohort consisting of 18 hyperthyroidism patients and around 16 patients who later progressed to ophthalmopathy. For training and testing, the 80 to 100 patients in the discovery cohort were randomly divided in a 7:3 ratio. In addition, the study compared T-cell repertoires in thyroid tissue and in blood from roughly 6 Graves' hyperthyroidism patients. After sampling, hyperthyroidism patients received methimazole starting at 30 mg daily, and ophthalmopathy patients received high-dose intravenous methylprednisolone. The paper reports TCR Vbeta CDR3 sequencing of approximately 140 peripheral blood samples: over 40 ophthalmopathy, some 80 hyperthyroidism and around 17 progressor patients.

The TCR beta CDR3 regions were amplified from RNA transcripts. The TCR CDR3 was subjected to a first round of RT-PCR using the HTBI primer set and the Qiagen OneStep RT-PCR kit. Libraries were constructed in a second round of multiplex PCR, after which size selection and purification were carried out. Paired-end sequencing of the libraries was performed with 100 bp reads on an Illumina HiSeq2000. For the original study's pipeline: SOAPnuke was used to process the raw data, removing reads that contained adapters or uncalled bases, had a mean Phred below 15, or lacked an exact match to the constant primer or identifier. COPE v1.2.5 was used to merge high-quality paired reads, and clonotypes were defined as unique nucleotide sequences. MiTCR v1.1 was used to align clonotypes to the IMGT TRBV, TRBD and TRBJ reference segments. The analysis included only V-J combinations with a frequency above 0.0001, which together covered 99.2% of the repertoires. The TCS score was defined as F50 (clonal expansion) divided by E x V (chaos), with BLOSUM62-based TCRdist calculated between CDR3 peptides within each V-J. Welch's t-statistics and random forest reduced roughly 500 V-J features to 10 to 15, which were used in a naive Bayes classifier (R e1071). Using fastp at Q25 and MiXCR, TCRdb reprocessed the public reads and kept productive beta chains. Entries that share a CDR3 protein sequence are merged under the most common genes and DNA. The V and J calls reflect TCRdb's pipeline rather than the authors' work. Recorded for this sample are some 300,000 distinct CDR3 sequences; 15% to 20% of them occurred a single time. The top ten clones comprise 33% of the sample.

Graves' hyperthyroidism was defined as stable when no progression to ophthalmopathy occurred over 18 months of follow-up. Hyperthyroidism patients were newly diagnosed, with disease duration under 2 months, and aged 18 to 65 years. The study excluded patients with uncontrolled infections, other autoimmune diseases, pregnancy or lactation. Clinical symptoms, serum thyroxine and TRAb, thyroid ultrasound, and orbital computed tomography formed the basis for the diagnoses. Ficoll-Paque density gradient centrifugation was used to isolate PBMCs from 8.5 to 10 ml of fresh peripheral blood. Total RNA was extracted using Trizol reagent, and RNA quality was assessed on an Agilent 2100 Bioanalyzer. The CDR3 covers 13 residues, taking in both the cysteine and the phenylalanine. The entry retains the CDR3 DNA only, 39 bases that are in frame from base 1. V sheds 6 bases and J sheds 2 bases, leaving 10 bases between their ends. Per the germline V gene, SNHLY is the CDR1 and FYNNEI is the CDR2.

General conclusions and limits of the study: No statistical method was used to fix the sample size in advance, and group allocation was not hidden from the investigators. In validation, progression to ophthalmopathy was predicted by the model with 70% to 71% sensitivity and roughly 76% specificity, a median of around 6.5 months before onset. Most expanded thyroid clonotypes (frequency above 0.001) were also detected in blood, suggesting blood repertoires may reflect thyroid immune responses. In cross-validation, a model built on a 13 V-J signature told ophthalmopathy apart from stable hyperthyroidism with under 90% sensitivity and roughly 82% specificity, and in testing the same model reached 80%/75%.

This clonotype was picked up many times. Its antigen remains undetermined. One base away there is no much larger clone; base qualities are not given. The clonotype originates from a man between 25 and 39 years old with Graves' hyperthyroidism. The sample was blood. The sequence is built from TRBV2 and TRBJ1-2, and the D gene may be TRBD1, 5 bases matching. At the DNA level, the sequence is TGTGCCAGCAGACATCGGGACAACTATGGCTACACCTTC. Protein translation: CASRHRDNYGYTF.